A selection of T cell receptor beta chains follows, all from one sample in a study of STAT3 mutations in large granular lymphocyte leukemia. Sequencing was performed with immunoSEQ multiplex PCR; in TCRdb, only in-frame clones are kept and a portion is missing. Of over 30,000 clones listed, 70% to 90% are singletons. The sequenced sample consisted of PBMCs. The receptors here all came from a human donor with T large granular lymphocyte leukemia. Some clones in this sample may be carry-over from other donors' samples. Both conserved end residues are part of each CDR3. Each record gives: J gene, V gene, CDR3 protein.

TRBJ1-4	TRBV29-1	CSVGQGASGANEKLFF
TRBJ1-6	TRBV13	CASSTNGGNYPLHF
TRBJ2-1	TRBV29-1	CSVDKGIYNEQFF
TRBJ1-2	TRBV7-9	CASTIQGAGPYGYTF
TRBJ1-2	TRBV29-1	CSGLTGNGYTF
TRBJ2-3	TRBV5-1	CASSWQGAVDTQYF
TRBJ1-5	TRBV6-1	CASTISGPGQPQHF
TRBJ2-3	TRBV5-5	CASSWTPTTDTQYF
TRBJ2-2	TRBV11-2	CASSYRLAGGPGELFF
TRBJ2-7	TRBV7-9	CASSSGQGHGHEEYF
TRBJ1-3	TRBV5-6	CASSVTVLGTIYF
TRBJ1-1	TRBV13	CASSSRAREAFF
TRBJ2-5	TRBV30	CAYAARMWETQYF
TRBJ1-2	TRBV28	CASSFLSAPNYGYTF
TRBJ2-5	TRBV30	CAWSVRAGRRETQYF
TRBJ2-1	TRBV29-1	CSVPGQPPYNEQFF
TRBJ2-7	TRBV10-3	CAISGDRYEQYF
TRBJ2-5	TRBV29-1	CSAGQGVPQETQYF
TRBJ1-4	TRBV14	CASSQDPGGNEKLFF
TRBJ1-2	TRBV7-6	CASSPMKQGRAGGYTF
TRBJ1-3	TRBV5-1	CASSLGAADSGNTIYF
TRBJ1-6	TRBV5-1	CASSPGTGDSPLHF
TRBJ2-5	TRBV4-1	CASSQAQGSETQYF
TRBJ1-6	TRBV2	CASTRDRGNSPLHF
TRBJ1-2	TRBV7-9	CASSLTQLYGYTF
TRBJ2-7	TRBV9	CASSVGGGAYEQYF
TRBJ1-4	TRBV6-5	CASRSFGEKLFF
TRBJ1-3	TRBV7-9	CASSFGPAENTIYF